This is a list of T cell receptor beta chains from one sample in a study of CD8+CD57+ T cells in acquired aplastic anemia. MiXCR, run by TCRdb on the reads, gives a single entry per CDR3 protein. Among around 200,000 distinct CDR3 sequences listed, approximately 48% were seen once. The source material was sorted CD4+, CD8+, or CD8+CD57+ T cells (not recorded which) from PBMCs. The receptors originated from a human donor with aplastic anemia. The CDR3 runs from the conserved cysteine through the conserved F or W. A D gene is named only where the DNA matches it firmly. Size tells how often a clone was seen (once, few, many) or the class of an expanded clone, and some rows leave it out.

many	TRBV7-2	13	TRBJ1-2	-	TGTGCCAGCAGCTTCCCCGGAGACTATGGCTACACCTTC	CASSFPGDYGYTF
many	TRBV7-7	13	TRBJ2-7	-	TGTGCCAGCAGTCGAGGGACGGTCTACGAGCAGTACTTC	CASSRGTVYEQYF
-	TRBV25-1	17	TRBJ1-3	-	TGTGCCAGCAGTCTCCTTCTCCCAGGGGAGTCTGGAAACACCATATATTTT	CASSLLLPGESGNTIYF
many	TRBV20-1	15	TRBJ2-3	TRBD2	TGCAGTGCTAGTTCGTCTAGCGGTGGGACAGATACGCAGTATTTT	CSASSSSGGTDTQYF
few	TRBV7-9	14	TRBJ2-7	TRBD2	TGTGCCAGCAGCTTAATTGGGACTAGAAACGAGCAGTACTTC	CASSLIGTRNEQYF
many	TRBV9	14	TRBJ2-3	-	TGTGCCAGCAGCGTAGCTTGGCAGTCAGATACGCAGTATTTT	CASSVAWQSDTQYF
many	TRBV5-1	15	TRBJ1-5	TRBD1	TGCGCCAGCAGCTTGGGAGGGACAGGGGGGGGGCCCCAGCATTTT	CASSLGGTGGGPQHF
many	TRBV5-1	16	TRBJ2-3	TRBD2	TGCGCCAGCAGCTTAGGACGGGGGGGCCATGGAGATACGCAGTATTTT	CASSLGRGGHGDTQYF
many	TRBV20-1	13	TRBJ1-4	-	TGCAGTGCGTCAGGGTTAACTAATGAAAAACTGTTTTTT	CSASGLTNEKLFF
many	TRBV7-2	16	TRBJ2-3	TRBD2	TGTGCCAGCAGCTTCTACCTTTGGACGGGAGGTGATACGCAGTATTTT	CASSFYLWTGGDTQYF
-	TRBV10-3	15	TRBJ2-2	-	TGTGCCATCAGTGAAGGACCAGGGTTCGCCGGGGAGCTGTTTTTT	CAISEGPGFAGELFF
many	TRBV12-3/TRBV12-4	13	TRBJ2-2	-	TGTGCCAGCAGTTTAGCGGGAGTTGGGGAGCTGTTTTTT	CASSLAGVGELFF
many	TRBV15	14	TRBJ1-2	-	TGTGCCACCAGCAGAGTCGAGGAGTCTCGCGGCTACACCTTC	CATSRVEESRGYTF
many	TRBV5-1	14	TRBJ1-1	-	TGCGCCAGCAGCTTGAGACAGGAGGACACTGAAGCTTTCTTT	CASSLRQEDTEAFF
-	TRBV20-1	12	TRBJ1-4	TRBD1	TGCAGTGCCTACGGACAGGGAGAAAAACTGTTTTTT	CSAYGQGEKLFF
few	TRBV25-1	13	TRBJ2-2	-	TGTGCCAGCAGTCTGGGCAGGGCCGGGGAGCTGTTTTTT	CASSLGRAGELFF
-	TRBV5-4	16	TRBJ2-1	TRBD2	TGTGCCAGCAGCTTCGGACTAGCGGGAGTTAGGTATGAGCAGTTCTTC	CASSFGLAGVRYEQFF
many	TRBV2	14	TRBJ1-1	-	TGTGCCAGCAGTGCCAGGACAGTGAACACTGAAGCTTTCTTT	CASSARTVNTEAFF
-	TRBV2	14	TRBJ1-1	-	TGTGCCAGCAGTGACGGGGTAGAGGACACTGAAGCTTTCTTT	CASSDGVEDTEAFF
once	TRBV20-1	12	TRBJ2-7	-	TGCAGTGCTAGAGAGATGCCCTACGAGCAGTACTTC	CSAREMPYEQYF
once	TRBV2	15	TRBJ2-1	TRBD2	TGTGCCAGCAGTTTAGCGGGAGTAAATTACAATGAGCAGTTCTTC	CASSLAGVNYNEQFF
many	TRBV20-1	12	TRBJ1-1	-	TGCAGTGCCGTGGGACAAAACACTGAAGCTTTCTTT	CSAVGQNTEAFF
many	TRBV12-3/TRBV12-4	16	TRBJ1-1	TRBD1	TGTGCCAGCAGAGGGGCCAGGGGGCTTATGAACACTGAAGCTTTCTTT	CASRGARGLMNTEAFF
-	TRBV10-3	15	TRBJ2-3	TRBD2	TGTGCCATCAACTTAGCGGGCGGGCGGACAGATACGCAGTATTTT	CAINLAGGRTDTQYF